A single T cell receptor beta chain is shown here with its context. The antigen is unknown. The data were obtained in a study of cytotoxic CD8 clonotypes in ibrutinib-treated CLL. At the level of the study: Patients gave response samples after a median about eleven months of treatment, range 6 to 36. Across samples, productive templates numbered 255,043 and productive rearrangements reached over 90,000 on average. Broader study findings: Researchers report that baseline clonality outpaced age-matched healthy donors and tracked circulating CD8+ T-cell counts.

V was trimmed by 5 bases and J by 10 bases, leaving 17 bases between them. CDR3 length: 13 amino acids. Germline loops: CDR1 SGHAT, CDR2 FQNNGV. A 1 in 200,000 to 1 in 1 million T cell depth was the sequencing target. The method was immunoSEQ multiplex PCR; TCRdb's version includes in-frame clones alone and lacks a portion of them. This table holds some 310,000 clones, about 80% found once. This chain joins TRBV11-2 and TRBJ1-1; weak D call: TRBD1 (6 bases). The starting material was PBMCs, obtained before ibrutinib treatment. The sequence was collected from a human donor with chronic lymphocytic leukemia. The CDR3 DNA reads TGTGCCAGCAGCCCTATCCCCAGGGGAGGAGCTTTCTTT. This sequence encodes CASSPIPRGGAFF.